Listed here is a single T cell receptor beta chain. The record originates from a study of blood T cell repertoires in COVID-19. At the level of the study: In each case, the material was cDNA or gDNA derived from T cells, B-cell-depleted T cells, or PBMCs.

The V segment lost 6 bases and the J segment 1 base; nucleotides outside the gene matches: 0. This CDR3 region has 14 residues. In germline, CDR1 is SGHTA, CDR2 FQGTGA. TCRdb keeps only in-frame clones here, not all; method: immunoSEQ multiplex PCR. The sample yields about 86,000 clones, roughly 80% seen once. This TCR derives from a man aged 45-60 years with acute or convalescent COVID-19. What was sequenced was peripheral blood. The chain links TRBV7-3 to TRBJ2-3; 11 nucleotides match TRBD2. This CDR3 is CASRLAGGTDTQYF. In DNA, the CDR3 is TGTGCCAGCAGACTAGCGGGGGGCACAGATACGCAGTATTTT.